What follows are 9 T cell receptor beta chains derived from one specimen sequenced in a study of blood T cell repertoires in COVID-19 (dated by TCRdb to 2018 to 2021). The library was built by means of the immunoSEQ multiplex PCR assay. In its TCRdb copy, this immuneACCESS table keeps in-frame sequences only and misses some clones. Where compared with another copy, unresolved V genes explain less than half of these, and the others have no known cause. The sample data list 100,000 or so clones, and nearly 90% of these were observed just once. The top ten hold over 2% of the sample. The sample comprised peripheral blood. Receptor source: a man aged 45-60 years with active COVID-19.

V gene TRBV5-4 combines with J gene TRBJ1-1; 9 bases line up with TRBD1. The CDR3 loop spans 14 amino acids. V shed 0 bases, J shed 7 bases, and the junction held 4 bases outside the gene matches. CDR1 SGHNT and CDR2 YYREEE come from the germline V gene (reference sequence). The CDR3 DNA follows: TGTGCCAGCAGCTTGGACAGGGGGCTTCGTGAAGCTTTCTTT. It translates to CASSLDRGLREAFF.

This clone was recorded once. Other nucleotide sequences in the sample specify the same CDR3. The J gene is TRBJ1-2, the V gene TRBV14; no definite D call. Trimming pared 0 bases from V and 2 bases from J, leaving 4 bases between. In germline, CDR1 is SGHDN, CDR2 FVKESK. This CDR3 has 13 residues. This CDR3 reads CASSQEQNYGYTF. Written as DNA, the CDR3 is TGTGCCAGCAGCCAAGAACAGAACTATGGCTACACCTTC.

The chain employs TRBV18 and TRBJ2-3; D is unresolved. V shed 3 bases and J shed 5 bases, with 9 bases lying between them. CDR3 size: 13 residues. Looked up from germline, CDR1 is KGHSH and CDR2 is LQKENI. Written as DNA, the CDR3 is TGTGCCAGCTCACCCGGGTCCAGAGATACGCAGTATTTT. It translates to CASSPGSRDTQYF. Full variable domain (rest looked up from reference TRBV18 and TRBJ2-3): NAGVMQNPRHLVRRRGQEARLRCSPMKGHSHVYWYRQLPEEGLKFMVYLQKENIIDESGMPKERFSAEFPKEGPSILRIQQVVRGDSAAYFCASSPGSRDTQYFGPGTRLTVL.

Only a few counts were recorded for this clone. The chain is built from TRBV25-1 and TRBJ2-2, with D tentatively TRBD1 (6 bases). The CDR3 spans 14 residues. The ends were cut back, 7 bases at V and 6 bases at J, with 15 bases in the middle. Germline V gene sequence: CDR1 MGHDK, CDR2 SYGVNS. CDR3 DNA sequence: TGTGCCAGCACCTTACAGGGATCGGCCGGGGAGCTGTTTTTT. It translates to CASTLQGSAGELFF.

The genes are TRBV4-1 and TRBJ1-2; D might be TRBD1 (6 bases). This CDR3 comprises 18 residues. V dropped 0 bases and J dropped 6 bases, with 23 bases sitting between them. CDR1 and CDR2 (germline): MGHRA, YSYEKL. CDR3: CASSQEEQGMSMAHGYTF. CDR3 in DNA: TGCGCCAGCAGCCAAGAAGAACAGGGAATGTCTATGGCCCATGGCTACACCTTC.

The chain's CDR3 is CASSPGRASGANVLTF. As DNA, the CDR3 is TGCGCCAGCAGCCCGGGGAGGGCATCTGGGGCCAACGTCCTGACTTTC. This chain uses TRBV4-1 with TRBJ2-6; 7 nucleotides agree with TRBD2. Germline lookup yields CDR1 MGHRA and CDR2 YSYEKL. The CDR3 runs 16 residues. The V and J ends lost 4 bases and 1 base, in that order; junction bases with no gene match: 4.

This chain connects TRBV6-5 to TRBJ2-7; maybe TRBD2 (5 bases). V was shortened by 5 bases and J by 7 bases, with 21 bases between the two germline ends. This CDR3 contains 15 residues. Germline V gives CDR1 MNHEY, CDR2 SVGAGI. CDR3 sequence reads: CASSPGLPLGLEQYF. The CDR3 nucleotides read TGTGCCAGCAGTCCCGGACTTCCCCTCGGGTTAGAGCAGTACTTC.

The CDR3 DNA reads TGTGCCAGCTCAACCGACAGGGCCACCATATATTTT. Residues: CASSTDRATIYF. The chain combines TRBV18 with TRBJ1-3; 7 bases fit TRBD1. The CDR3 sequence is 12 residues long. Germline-derived CDR1 and CDR2 are KGHSH and LQKENI. V trimming: 5 bases; J trimming: 9 bases; junction bases outside the gene matches: 4.

This clone has a single count. The chain has TRBV30 and TRBJ1-1, with TRBD1 matching 8 bases. The trim removed 5 bases at V and 5 bases at J, leaving 7 bases unmatched. This CDR3 has 13 amino acids. From germline, CDR1 is GTSNPN and CDR2 SVGIG (reference sequence). CDR3: CAWDGQGLTEAFF. The CDR3 DNA sequence: TGTGCCTGGGATGGACAGGGATTAACTGAAGCTTTCTTT.